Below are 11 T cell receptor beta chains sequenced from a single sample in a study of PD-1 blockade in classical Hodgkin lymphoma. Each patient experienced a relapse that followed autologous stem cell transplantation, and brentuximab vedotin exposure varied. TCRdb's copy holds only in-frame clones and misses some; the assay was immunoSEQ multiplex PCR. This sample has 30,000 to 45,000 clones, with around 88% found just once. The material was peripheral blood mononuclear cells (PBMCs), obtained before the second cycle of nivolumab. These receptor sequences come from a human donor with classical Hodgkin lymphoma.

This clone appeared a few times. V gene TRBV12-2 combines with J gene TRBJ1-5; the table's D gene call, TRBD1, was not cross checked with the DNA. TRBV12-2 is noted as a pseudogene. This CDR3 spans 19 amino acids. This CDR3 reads CASRLKLQGRPYSNQPQHF. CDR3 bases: TGTGCAAGTCGCTTAAAATTACAGGGTCGACCATATAGCAATCAGCCCCAGCATTTT.

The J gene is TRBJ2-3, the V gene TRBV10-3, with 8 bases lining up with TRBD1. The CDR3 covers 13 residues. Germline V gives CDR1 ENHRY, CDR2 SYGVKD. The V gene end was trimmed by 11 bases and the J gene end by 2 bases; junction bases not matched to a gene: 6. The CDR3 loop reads CAVRQGITDTQYF. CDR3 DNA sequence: TGTGCCGTTAGACAGGGGATCACAGATACGCAGTATTTT.

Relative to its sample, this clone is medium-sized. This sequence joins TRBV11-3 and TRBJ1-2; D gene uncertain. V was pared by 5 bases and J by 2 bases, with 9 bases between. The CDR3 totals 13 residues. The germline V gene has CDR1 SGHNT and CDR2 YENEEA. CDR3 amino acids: CASSLGLNYGYTF. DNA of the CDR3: TGTGCCAGCAGCCTCGGACTGAACTATGGCTACACCTTC.

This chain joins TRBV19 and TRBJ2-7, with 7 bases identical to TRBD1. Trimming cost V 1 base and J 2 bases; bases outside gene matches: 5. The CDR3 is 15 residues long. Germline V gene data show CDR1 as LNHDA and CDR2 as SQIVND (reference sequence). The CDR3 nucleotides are TGTGCCAGTAGTATAGCGGCAGGGGGTACCTACGAGCAGTACTTC. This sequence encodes CASSIAAGGTYEQYF.

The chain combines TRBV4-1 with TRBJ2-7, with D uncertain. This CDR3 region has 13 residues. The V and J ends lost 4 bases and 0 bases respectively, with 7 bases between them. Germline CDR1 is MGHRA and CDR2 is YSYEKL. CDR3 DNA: TGCGCCAGCAGCCCGCTAACCTCCTACGAGCAGTACTTC. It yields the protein CASSPLTSYEQYF.

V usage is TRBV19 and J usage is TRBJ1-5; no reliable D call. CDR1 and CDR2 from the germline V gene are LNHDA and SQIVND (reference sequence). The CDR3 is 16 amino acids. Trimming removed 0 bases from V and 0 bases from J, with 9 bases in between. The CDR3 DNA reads TGTGCCAGTAGTATAGATCCCGGGGTTAGCAATCAGCCCCAGCATTTT. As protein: CASSIDPGVSNQPQHF.

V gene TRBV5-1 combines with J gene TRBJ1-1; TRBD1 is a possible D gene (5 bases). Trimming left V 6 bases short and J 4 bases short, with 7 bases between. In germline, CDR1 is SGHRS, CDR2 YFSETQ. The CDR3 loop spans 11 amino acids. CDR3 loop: CASKGFTEAFF. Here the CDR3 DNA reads TGCGCCAGCAAGGGGTTCACTGAAGCTTTCTTT.

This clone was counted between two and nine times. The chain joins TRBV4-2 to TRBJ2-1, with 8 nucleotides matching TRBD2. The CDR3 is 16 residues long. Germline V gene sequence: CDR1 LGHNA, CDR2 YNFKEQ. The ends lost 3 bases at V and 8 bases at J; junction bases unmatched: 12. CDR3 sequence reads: CASSHPREGREDEQFF. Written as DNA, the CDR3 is TGTGCCAGCAGCCATCCACGGGAGGGCAGGGAGGATGAGCAGTTCTTC.

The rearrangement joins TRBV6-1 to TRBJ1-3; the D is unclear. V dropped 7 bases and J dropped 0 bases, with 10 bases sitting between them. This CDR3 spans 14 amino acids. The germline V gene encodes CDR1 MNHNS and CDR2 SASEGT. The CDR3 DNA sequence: TGTGCCAGCACCAGATACGGCTCTGGAAACACCATATATTTT. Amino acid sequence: CASTRYGSGNTIYF.

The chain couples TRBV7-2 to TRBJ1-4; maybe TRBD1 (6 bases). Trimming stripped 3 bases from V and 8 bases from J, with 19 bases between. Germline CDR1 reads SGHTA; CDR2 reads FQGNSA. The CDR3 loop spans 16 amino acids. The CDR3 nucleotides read TGTGCCAGCAGCTTGACAGGAGGCTATGTGGGGGAAAAACTGTTTTTT. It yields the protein CASSLTGGYVGEKLFF. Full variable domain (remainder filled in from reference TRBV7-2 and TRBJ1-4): GAGVSQSPSNKVTEKGKDVELRCDPISGHTALYWYRQSLGQGLEFLIYFQGNSAPDKSGLPSDRFSAERTGGSVSTLTIQRTQQEDSAVYLCASSLTGGYVGEKLFFGSGTQLSVL.

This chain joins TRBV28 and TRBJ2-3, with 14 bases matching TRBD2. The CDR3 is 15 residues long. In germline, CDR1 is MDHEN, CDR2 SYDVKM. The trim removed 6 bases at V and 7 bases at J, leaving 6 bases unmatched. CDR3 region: CASSPGLAGENTQYF. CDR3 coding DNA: TGTGCCAGCAGCCCGGGACTAGCGGGAGAAAATACGCAGTATTTT.